Sequencing of this TCR beta chain was carried out in a study of monozygotic twins with inflammatory bowel disease. Study-wide findings and caveats: Possibly reflecting limited power, no difference in repertoire similarity was found between concordant and discordant twins. Lower TCRbeta diversity (inverse Simpson) was seen in IBD patients than in healthy co-twins.

Eight separate reactions for every sample produced the cDNA. UMIs that included a 6-nucleotide sample barcode were added by template switching, which took place during cDNA synthesis. TCRdb re-called the 5' RACE reads and gives one entry per CDR3 protein, without DNA. This sample's clone table lists about 110,000 distinct CDR3 sequences. Comments on this clonotype: The target antigen is unknown.

The sequence derives from a human donor with ulcerative colitis or Crohn's disease, or a healthy co-twin of an affected twin (not recorded which). The sample was blood.

CDR3: CASSVGTSSTRTDTQYF. The chain links TRBV5-1 to TRBJ2-3; TCRdb returns TRBD2, unconfirmable since there is no DNA. CDR3 size: 17 residues. Per germline, CDR1 SGHRS and CDR2 YFSETQ. Full variable domain (rest looked up from reference TRBV5-1 and TRBJ2-3): KAGVTQTPRYLIKTRGQQVTLSCSPISGHRSVSWYQQTPGQGLQFLFEYFSETQRNKGNFPGRFSGRQFSNSRSEMNVSTLELGDSALYLCASSVGTSSTRTDTQYFGPGTRLTVL.